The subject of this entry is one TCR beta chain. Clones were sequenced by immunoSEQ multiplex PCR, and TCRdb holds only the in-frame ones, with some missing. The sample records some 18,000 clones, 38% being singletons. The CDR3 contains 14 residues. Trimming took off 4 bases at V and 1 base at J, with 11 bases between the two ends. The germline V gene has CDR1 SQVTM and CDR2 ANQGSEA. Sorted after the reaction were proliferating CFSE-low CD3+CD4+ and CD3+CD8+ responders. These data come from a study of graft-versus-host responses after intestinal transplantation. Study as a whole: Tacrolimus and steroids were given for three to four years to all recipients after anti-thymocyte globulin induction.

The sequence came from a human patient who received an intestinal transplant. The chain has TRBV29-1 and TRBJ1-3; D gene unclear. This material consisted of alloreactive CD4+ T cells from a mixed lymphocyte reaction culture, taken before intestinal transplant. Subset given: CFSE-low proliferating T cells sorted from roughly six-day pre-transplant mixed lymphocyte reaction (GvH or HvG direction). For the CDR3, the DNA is TGCAGCGTTGCAACAAGGCAATCTGGAAACACCATATATTTT. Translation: CSVATRQSGNTIYF. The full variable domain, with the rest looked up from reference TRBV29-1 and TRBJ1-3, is SAVISQKPSRDICQRGTSLTIQCQVDSQVTMMFWYRQQPGQSLTLIATANQGSEATYESGFVIDKFPISRPNLTFSTLTVSNMSPEDSSIYLCSVATRQSGNTIYFGEGSWLTVV.